A selection of T cell receptor beta chains follows, all from one sample in a study of T cell responses to AZD1222 COVID-19 vaccine. The table came from immunoSEQ multiplex PCR; TCRdb's copy has only in-frame clones and leaves some out. The sample lists 60,000 to 70,000 clones, approximately 85% seen once, with roughly a fifth in the top ten. This specimen was peripheral blood, taken on day 0 of AZD1222 vaccination. These receptors were obtained from an adult in good health. Each CDR3 is given with its conserved first and last residue. The D gene is left open where the match is weak. Size is omitted from some rows. Given values are once, few, many or a class for expanded clones.

j_call: TRBJ2-7; d_call: .; clone_size: .; v_call: TRBV6-1; cdr3_aa: CASSEGLGRGYEQYF; cdr3_nt: TGTGCCAGCAGTGAAGGACTCGGCAGGGGCTACGAGCAGTACTTC
j_call: TRBJ2-3; d_call: .; clone_size: .; v_call: TRBV29-1; cdr3_aa: CSVEVTDTQYF; cdr3_nt: TGCAGCGTTGAAGTGACAGATACGCAGTATTTT
j_call: TRBJ2-7; d_call: .; clone_size: .; v_call: TRBV6-5; cdr3_aa: CASRRAYEQYF; cdr3_nt: TGTGCCAGCAGGCGGGCCTACGAGCAGTACTTC
j_call: TRBJ1-5; d_call: TRBD1; clone_size: .; v_call: TRBV15; cdr3_aa: CATSRPTPGGNQPQHF; cdr3_nt: TGTGCCACCAGCAGACCAACCCCAGGGGGGAATCAGCCCCAGCATTTT
j_call: TRBJ2-7; d_call: TRBD2; clone_size: .; v_call: TRBV6-5; cdr3_aa: CASSYSGALQGEQYF; cdr3_nt: TGTGCCAGCAGTTACAGCGGGGCTCTCCAGGGCGAGCAGTACTTC
j_call: TRBJ2-7; d_call: TRBD2; clone_size: .; v_call: TRBV3-1/TRBV3-2; cdr3_aa: CASSLLAGASYEQYF; cdr3_nt: TGTGCCAGCAGCCTCCTAGCGGGGGCATCCTACGAGCAGTACTTC
j_call: TRBJ2-3; d_call: .; clone_size: few; v_call: TRBV5-1; cdr3_aa: CASRGDSADTQYF; cdr3_nt: TGCGCCAGCAGAGGGGATTCCGCAGATACGCAGTATTTT
j_call: TRBJ2-1; d_call: TRBD1; clone_size: few; v_call: TRBV19; cdr3_aa: CASAEPPGQGANEQFF; cdr3_nt: TGTGCCAGTGCCGAACCGCCGGGACAGGGGGCGAATGAGCAGTTCTTC
j_call: TRBJ2-1; d_call: .; clone_size: once; v_call: TRBV5-1; cdr3_aa: CATSGGASYNEQFF; cdr3_nt: TGCGCCACGAGCGGAGGGGCCTCCTACAATGAGCAGTTCTTC
j_call: TRBJ1-2; d_call: TRBD1; clone_size: .; v_call: TRBV6-4; cdr3_aa: CASRTTGGFGYTF; cdr3_nt: TGTGCCAGCAGGACGACAGGGGGCTTTGGCTACACCTTC
j_call: TRBJ1-1; d_call: TRBD1; clone_size: .; v_call: TRBV12-5; cdr3_aa: CASGLVSRQGPREAFF; cdr3_nt: TGTGCTAGTGGTTTGGTATCACGACAGGGTCCTCGTGAAGCTTTCTTT
j_call: TRBJ1-6; d_call: .; clone_size: .; v_call: TRBV13; cdr3_aa: CASSKAQGGPNSPLHF; cdr3_nt: TGTGCCAGCAGCAAAGCCCAGGGAGGCCCAAATTCACCCCTCCACTTT
j_call: TRBJ2-7; d_call: .; clone_size: .; v_call: TRBV28; cdr3_aa: CASLGGATYEQYF; cdr3_nt: TGTGCCAGCTTAGGGGGGGCCACCTACGAGCAGTACTTC
j_call: TRBJ2-7; d_call: .; clone_size: .; v_call: TRBV7-2; cdr3_aa: CASSVTGTHPYEQYF; cdr3_nt: TGTGCCAGCAGCGTAACGGGAACTCACCCTTACGAGCAGTACTTC
j_call: TRBJ1-3; d_call: TRBD1; clone_size: .; v_call: TRBV6-5; cdr3_aa: CASRGQGVSGNTIYF; cdr3_nt: TGTGCCAGCAGAGGTCAGGGGGTCTCTGGAAACACCATATATTTT
j_call: TRBJ1-1; d_call: .; clone_size: .; v_call: TRBV9; cdr3_aa: CASSVVGANTEAFF; cdr3_nt: TGTGCCAGCAGCGTAGTTGGAGCGAACACTGAAGCTTTCTTT
j_call: TRBJ2-5; d_call: .; clone_size: .; v_call: TRBV5-6; cdr3_aa: CASSPHSAQETQYF; cdr3_nt: TGTGCCAGCAGCCCACACAGCGCTCAAGAGACCCAGTACTTC
j_call: TRBJ2-1; d_call: .; clone_size: few; v_call: TRBV3-1/TRBV3-2; cdr3_aa: CASSQDPTGYEQFF; cdr3_nt: TGTGCCAGCAGCCAAGACCCGACAGGCTATGAGCAGTTCTTC
j_call: TRBJ2-3; d_call: TRBD2; clone_size: .; v_call: TRBV14; cdr3_aa: CASSQGIRGGTDTQYF; cdr3_nt: TGTGCCAGCAGCCAAGGCATTCGGGGGGGCACAGATACGCAGTATTTT
j_call: TRBJ1-2; d_call: .; clone_size: .; v_call: TRBV5-1; cdr3_aa: CASSPDKGRGNYGYTF; cdr3_nt: TGCGCCAGCAGCCCCGATAAGGGACGGGGAAACTATGGCTACACCTTC
j_call: TRBJ1-2; d_call: .; clone_size: .; v_call: TRBV7-9; cdr3_aa: CASSSQGWDGYTF; cdr3_nt: TGTGCCAGCTCCTCCCAGGGGTGGGATGGCTACACCTTC
j_call: TRBJ2-5; d_call: .; clone_size: .; v_call: TRBV29-1; cdr3_aa: CSVEGGGETQYF; cdr3_nt: TGCAGCGTTGAGGGAGGAGGAGAGACCCAGTACTTC
j_call: TRBJ1-5; d_call: .; clone_size: .; v_call: TRBV6-5; cdr3_aa: CASSLRGQPQHF; cdr3_nt: TGTGCCAGCAGCCTTCGTGGGCAGCCCCAGCATTTT
j_call: TRBJ2-7; d_call: TRBD1; clone_size: .; v_call: TRBV7-7; cdr3_aa: CASSLEPGTGYEQYF; cdr3_nt: TGTGCTAGCAGCTTGGAACCCGGGACAGGGTACGAGCAGTACTTC
j_call: TRBJ1-5; d_call: TRBD1; clone_size: .; v_call: TRBV27; cdr3_aa: CASSPGTGTQPQHF; cdr3_nt: TGTGCCAGCAGCCCCGGGACAGGGACTCAGCCCCAGCATTTT
j_call: TRBJ1-2; d_call: .; clone_size: once; v_call: TRBV15; cdr3_aa: CATSRDPSSSNYGYTF; cdr3_nt: TGTGCCACCAGCAGAGATCCCAGTTCGTCTAACTATGGCTACACCTTC
j_call: TRBJ1-2; d_call: .; clone_size: .; v_call: TRBV6-1; cdr3_aa: CASSDGFYGYTF; cdr3_nt: TGTGCCAGCAGTGACGGGTTCTACGGCTACACCTTC
j_call: TRBJ1-6; d_call: .; clone_size: few; v_call: TRBV5-6; cdr3_aa: CASSFRADSPLHF; cdr3_nt: TGTGCCAGCAGCTTCCGCGCGGATTCACCCCTCCACTTT
j_call: TRBJ2-1; d_call: .; clone_size: .; v_call: TRBV6-5; cdr3_aa: CASKADTSYNEQFF; cdr3_nt: TGTGCCAGCAAGGCGGACACCTCCTACAATGAGCAGTTCTTC
j_call: TRBJ2-1; d_call: TRBD1; clone_size: .; v_call: TRBV15; cdr3_aa: CATSQSGTGRGEQFF; cdr3_nt: TGTGCCACCAGCCAGTCAGGGACAGGGAGGGGTGAGCAGTTCTTC
j_call: TRBJ1-3; d_call: .; clone_size: .; v_call: TRBV2; cdr3_aa: CASSVGLGNTIYF; cdr3_nt: TGTGCCAGCAGTGTGGGGCTTGGAAACACCATATATTTT
j_call: TRBJ1-1; d_call: .; clone_size: .; v_call: TRBV18; cdr3_aa: CASSPGTEAFF; cdr3_nt: TGTGCCAGCTCACCGGGCACTGAAGCTTTCTTT
j_call: TRBJ2-1; d_call: .; clone_size: .; v_call: TRBV27; cdr3_aa: CASTGVRYNEQFF; cdr3_nt: TGTGCCAGCACAGGGGTAAGGTACAATGAGCAGTTCTTC
j_call: TRBJ1-2; d_call: TRBD1; clone_size: .; v_call: TRBV4-2; cdr3_aa: CASSPIGSDRGHNYGYTF; cdr3_nt: TGTGCCAGCAGCCCCATAGGGTCAGACAGGGGACATAACTATGGCTACACCTTC
j_call: TRBJ1-6; d_call: .; clone_size: .; v_call: TRBV5-4; cdr3_aa: CASSFDLVSPLHF; cdr3_nt: TGTGCCAGCAGCTTCGATCTGGTTTCACCCCTCCACTTT
j_call: TRBJ2-1; d_call: .; clone_size: .; v_call: TRBV2; cdr3_aa: CASSGRGAGNEQFF; cdr3_nt: TGTGCCAGCAGTGGTCGGGGGGCAGGGAATGAGCAGTTCTTC
j_call: TRBJ2-6; d_call: .; clone_size: few; v_call: TRBV19; cdr3_aa: CASRASSSSGANVLTF; cdr3_nt: TGTGCCAGTCGAGCAAGTTCGAGCTCTGGGGCCAACGTCCTGACTTTC
j_call: TRBJ1-4; d_call: .; clone_size: .; v_call: TRBV2; cdr3_aa: CASSRGRGKLFF; cdr3_nt: TGTGCCAGCAGCCGAGGACGGGGAAAACTGTTTTTT
j_call: TRBJ2-3; d_call: .; clone_size: once; v_call: TRBV19; cdr3_aa: CASRTRGLATDTQYF; cdr3_nt: TGTGCCAGTAGGACGCGGGGGCTTGCCACAGATACGCAGTATTTT
j_call: TRBJ2-6; d_call: TRBD1; clone_size: .; v_call: TRBV7-6; cdr3_aa: CASSGQATRGANVLTF; cdr3_nt: TGTGCCAGCAGCGGACAGGCCACTCGCGGGGCCAACGTCCTGACTTTC
j_call: TRBJ1-1; d_call: TRBD1; clone_size: .; v_call: TRBV5-1; cdr3_aa: CASSLAGGVNTEAFF; cdr3_nt: TGCGCCAGCAGCTTGGCAGGGGGCGTTAACACTGAAGCTTTCTTT
j_call: TRBJ2-7; d_call: .; clone_size: .; v_call: TRBV11-2; cdr3_aa: CASSLLRGVYEQYF; cdr3_nt: TGTGCCAGCAGCTTATTGCGGGGTGTCTACGAGCAGTACTTC
j_call: TRBJ1-5; d_call: .; clone_size: .; v_call: TRBV10-3; cdr3_aa: CAISKQGSNQPQHF; cdr3_nt: TGTGCCATCAGTAAACAGGGTAGCAATCAGCCCCAGCATTTT
j_call: TRBJ1-1; d_call: .; clone_size: .; v_call: TRBV27; cdr3_aa: CASSFTGNTEAFF; cdr3_nt: TGTGCCAGCAGTTTTACAGGGAACACTGAAGCTTTCTTT
j_call: TRBJ2-1; d_call: .; clone_size: few; v_call: TRBV12-3/TRBV12-4; cdr3_aa: CASSFKNEQFF; cdr3_nt: TGTGCCAGCAGTTTCAAAAATGAGCAGTTCTTC
j_call: TRBJ1-6; d_call: TRBD1; clone_size: .; v_call: TRBV5-1; cdr3_aa: CASSLTTGYNSPLHF; cdr3_nt: TGCGCCAGCAGCCTTACGACAGGGTATAATTCACCCCTCCACTTT
j_call: TRBJ2-3; d_call: .; clone_size: .; v_call: TRBV27; cdr3_aa: CASSLLGGDTQYF; cdr3_nt: TGTGCCAGCAGTTTATTGGGCGGAGATACGCAGTATTTT
j_call: TRBJ2-5; d_call: TRBD1; clone_size: few; v_call: TRBV2; cdr3_aa: CARGEQGPQTQYF; cdr3_nt: TGTGCCAGGGGGGAACAGGGGCCGCAGACCCAGTACTTC
j_call: TRBJ2-3; d_call: .; clone_size: .; v_call: TRBV3-1/TRBV3-2; cdr3_aa: CASSQGVDTQYF; cdr3_nt: TGTGCCAGCAGCCAAGGGGTAGATACGCAGTATTTT